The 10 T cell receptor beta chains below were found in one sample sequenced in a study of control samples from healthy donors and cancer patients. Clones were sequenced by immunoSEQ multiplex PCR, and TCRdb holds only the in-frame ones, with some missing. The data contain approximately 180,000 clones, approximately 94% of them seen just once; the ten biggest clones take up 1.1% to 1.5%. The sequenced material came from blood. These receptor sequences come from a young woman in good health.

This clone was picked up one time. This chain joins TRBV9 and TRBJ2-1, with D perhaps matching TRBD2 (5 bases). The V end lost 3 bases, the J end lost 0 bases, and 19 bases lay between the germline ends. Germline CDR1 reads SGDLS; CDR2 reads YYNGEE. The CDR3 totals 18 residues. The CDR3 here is CASSGSGSPFSSYNEQFF. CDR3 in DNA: TGTGCCAGCAGCGGTTCGGGGTCCCCCTTCAGCTCCTACAATGAGCAGTTCTTC.

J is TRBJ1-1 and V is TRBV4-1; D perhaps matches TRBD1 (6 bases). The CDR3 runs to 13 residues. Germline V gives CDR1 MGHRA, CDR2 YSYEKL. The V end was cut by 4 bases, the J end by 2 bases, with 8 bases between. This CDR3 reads CASSRGHNTEAFF. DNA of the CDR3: TGCGCCAGCAGCCGGGGACACAACACTGAAGCTTTCTTT.

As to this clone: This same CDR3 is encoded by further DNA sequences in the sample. The CDR3 here is CASSLGQNTEAFF. The CDR3 region has the DNA TGTGCCAGCAGCCTGGGACAGAACACTGAAGCTTTCTTT. The rearrangement uses TRBV7-9 and TRBJ1-1, with a tentative D call TRBD1 (6 bases). This CDR3 comprises 13 residues. The V end lost 5 bases, the J end lost 1 base, and 8 bases lay between the germline ends. The germline gives CDR1 SEHNR, CDR2 FQNEAQ (reference sequence).

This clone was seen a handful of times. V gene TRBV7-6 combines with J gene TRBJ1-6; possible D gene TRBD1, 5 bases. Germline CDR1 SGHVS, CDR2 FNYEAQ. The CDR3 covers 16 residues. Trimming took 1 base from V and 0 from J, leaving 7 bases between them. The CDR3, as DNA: TGTGCCAGCAGCTTAGAGGGGAGCTCCTATAATTCACCCCTCCACTTT. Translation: CASSLEGSSYNSPLHF.

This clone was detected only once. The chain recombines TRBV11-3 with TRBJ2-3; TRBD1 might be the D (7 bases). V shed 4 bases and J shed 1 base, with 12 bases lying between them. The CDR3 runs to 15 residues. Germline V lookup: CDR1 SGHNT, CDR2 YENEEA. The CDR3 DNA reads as TGTGCCAGCAGCTCCCAGGGGGGCCGCACAGATACGCAGTATTTT. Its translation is CASSSQGGRTDTQYF.

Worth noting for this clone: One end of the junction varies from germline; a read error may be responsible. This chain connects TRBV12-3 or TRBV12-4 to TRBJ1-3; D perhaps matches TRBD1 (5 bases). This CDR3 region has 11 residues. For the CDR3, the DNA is TGTGCCACCACGAACCTGGGGCGGTTTAATTTT. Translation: CATTNLGRFNF.

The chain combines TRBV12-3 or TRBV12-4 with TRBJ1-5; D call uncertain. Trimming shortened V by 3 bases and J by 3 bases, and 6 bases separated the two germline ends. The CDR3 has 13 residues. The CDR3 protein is CASSFSFNQPQHF. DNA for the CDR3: TGTGCCAGCAGTTTCAGCTTCAATCAGCCCCAGCATTTT.

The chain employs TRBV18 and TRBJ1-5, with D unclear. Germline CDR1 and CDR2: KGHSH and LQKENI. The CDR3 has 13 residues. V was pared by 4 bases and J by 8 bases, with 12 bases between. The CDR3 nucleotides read TGTGCCAGCTCACTCTTAACCGCTGAGCCCCAGCATTTT. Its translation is CASSLLTAEPQHF.

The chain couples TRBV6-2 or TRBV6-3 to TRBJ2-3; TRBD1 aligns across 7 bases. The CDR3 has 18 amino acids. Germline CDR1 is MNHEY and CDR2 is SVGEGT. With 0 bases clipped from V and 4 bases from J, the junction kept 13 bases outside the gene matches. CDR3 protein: CASSYSYIGTARPDTQYF. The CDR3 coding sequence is TGTGCCAGCAGTTACTCCTACATCGGGACAGCCAGACCAGATACGCAGTATTTT.

The CDR3 bases are TGTGCCAGCAGCCGTTTTGTTACAGATACGCAGTATTTT. Residues: CASSRFVTDTQYF. The V call is TRBV5-6, the J call TRBJ2-3; D is unclear. Germline V gene lookup returns CDR1 SGHDT and CDR2 YYEEEE. Trimming took 4 bases from V and 3 from J, leaving 9 bases between them. The CDR3 covers 13 residues.